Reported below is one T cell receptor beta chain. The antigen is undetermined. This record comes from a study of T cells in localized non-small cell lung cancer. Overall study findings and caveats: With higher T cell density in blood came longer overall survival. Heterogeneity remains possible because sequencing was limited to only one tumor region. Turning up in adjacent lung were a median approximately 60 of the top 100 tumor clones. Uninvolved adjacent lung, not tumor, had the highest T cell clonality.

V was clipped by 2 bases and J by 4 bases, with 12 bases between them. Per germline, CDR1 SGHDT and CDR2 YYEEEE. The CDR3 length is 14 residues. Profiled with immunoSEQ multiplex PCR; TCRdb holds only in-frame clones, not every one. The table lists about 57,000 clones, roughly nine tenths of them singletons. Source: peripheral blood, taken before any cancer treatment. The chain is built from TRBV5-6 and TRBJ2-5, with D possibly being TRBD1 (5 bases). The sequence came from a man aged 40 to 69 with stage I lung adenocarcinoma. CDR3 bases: TGTGCCAGCAGCTTACGGCAGGGCGTAGAGACCCAGTACTTC. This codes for CASSLRQGVETQYF.